The entry below gives a single T cell receptor beta chain sequence along with its context. Its antigen remains unidentified. The data are from a study of B cell selection in AIRE deficiency. Original processing methods: Some 56,000 patient and roughly 9.6x10^4 healthy donor TCRbeta sequences came from Tregs. TCRdb keeps only in-frame clones here, not all; method: immunoSEQ multiplex PCR. The DNA was the basis for D and trimming; V, J and clone size are from that table. The table includes fewer than 25,000 clones, approximately 91% detected once. Trimming at V came to 0 bases and at J to 4 bases, leaving 4 bases not matched to a gene. Per the germline V gene, CDR1 is LNHNV and CDR2 is YYDKDF (reference sequence). The CDR3 covers 15 residues. The regulatory T cell sort gate was CD4+CD25hiCD127low/negative. The study's findings and limits: Healthy donors alone shared under 35% of around 3,700 Treg sequences; patients alone less than 10%. TCRbeta-only data showed roughly 33% of shared healthy Treg sequences in healthy Tconv.

The J gene is TRBJ2-5, the V gene TRBV15, with TRBD2 identical over 8 bases. Sequencing was performed on CD4+CD25+ Tregs sorted from PBMCs. The receptor's source is a human donor in good health. Here the CDR3 reads CATSRDGTRTETQYF. CDR3 nucleotides: TGTGCCACCAGCAGAGATGGGACTAGGACAGAGACCCAGTACTTC.